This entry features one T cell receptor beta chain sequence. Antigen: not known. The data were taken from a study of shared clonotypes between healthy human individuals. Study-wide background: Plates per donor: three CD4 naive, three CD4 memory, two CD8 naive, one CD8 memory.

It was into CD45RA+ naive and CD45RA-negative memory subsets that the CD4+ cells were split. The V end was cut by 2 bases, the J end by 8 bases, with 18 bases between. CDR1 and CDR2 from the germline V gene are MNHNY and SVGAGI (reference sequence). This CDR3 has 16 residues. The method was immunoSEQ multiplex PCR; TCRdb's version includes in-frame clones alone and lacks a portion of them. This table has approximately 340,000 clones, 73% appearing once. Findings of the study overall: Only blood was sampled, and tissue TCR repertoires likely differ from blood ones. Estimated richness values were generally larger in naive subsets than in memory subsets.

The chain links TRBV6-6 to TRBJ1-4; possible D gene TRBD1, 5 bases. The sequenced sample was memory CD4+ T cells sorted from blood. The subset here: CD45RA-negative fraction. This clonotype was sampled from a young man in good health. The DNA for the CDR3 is TGTGCCAGCAGTTACCCTAGGGCCCAGGGAACAGAAAAACTGTTTTTT. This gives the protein CASSYPRAQGTEKLFF.